Below are 17 T cell receptor beta chains sequenced from a single sample in a study of tumor and adjacent non-tumor tissue in lung cancer. This sample's RNA came from whole unsorted tissue. A modified ARM-PCR protocol with three rounds of nested PCR amplified TCRbeta. TCRdb analysed the multiplex PCR reads with MiXCR anew, one entry per CDR3 protein. The repertoire holds about 200,000 distinct CDR3 sequences, with around 70% as singletons. Sequencing input: lung tumor tissue. The receptors originated from a man between 60 and 75 years old with non-small cell lung cancer.

The J gene is TRBJ2-3, the V gene TRBV29-1; 10 nucleotides match TRBD2. Losses at the gene ends were 2 bases for V and 6 bases for J; bases not matched to a gene: 11. The CDR3 loop spans 16 amino acids. In germline, CDR1 is SQVTM, CDR2 ANQGSEA. Here the CDR3 DNA reads TGCAGCGTTGAAAGCCCGACTAGCGGGCGTCCCGATACGCAGTATTTT. The encoded protein is CSVESPTSGRPDTQYF.

The V call is TRBV4-2, the J call TRBJ1-6; a weak D match, TRBD1 (6 bases). Trimming removed 4 bases at V and 6 bases at J, with 10 bases between. CDR1 and CDR2 from the germline V gene are LGHNA and YNFKEQ. The CDR3 loop spans 14 amino acids. This CDR3 reads CASSPDRVNSPLHF. CDR3 sequence (DNA): TGTGCCAGCAGCCCGGACAGAGTTAATTCACCCCTCCACTTT.

Regarding this clonotype: The junction departs from germline at one end; a sequencing error may be responsible. The V call is TRBV20-1, the J call TRBJ2-7; the D gene is possibly TRBD2 (7 bases). The CDR3 is 16 amino acids. CDR1 and CDR2 (germline): DFQATT, SNEGSKA (reference sequence). The CDR3 sequence: CSARGTSGGPNDEQNF. The CDR3 region has the DNA TGCAGTGCTAGAGGGACTAGTGGGGGGCCCAACGACGAGCAGAACTTC.

As to this clonotype: The junction differs from germline at one of its ends, possibly a read error. The chain carries TRBV7-9 and TRBJ2-5; D is tentatively TRBD1 or TRBD2 (5 bases each). CDR1 is SEHNR and CDR2 is FQNEAQ in the germline V gene (reference sequence). The CDR3 sequence is 16 residues long. The CDR3 bases are TGTGCCAGCAACTTAGGAAGGGACGTGTACCAAGAGACCCAGTACTTC. Translated, it gives CASNLGRDVYQETQYF.

Notes on this clonotype: Germline and junction disagree at one end, which may indicate a read error. This sequence joins TRBV6-6 and TRBJ1-5; D ambiguous. Germline CDR1 and CDR2: MNHNY and SVGAGI (reference sequence). This CDR3 region has 15 residues. CDR3 in DNA: TGTGTCAGTGAAATGGGCGGGTATAGCAATCAACCCCAGCATTTT. Protein: CVSEMGGYSNQPQHF.

Regarding this clonotype: One base away lies a much larger clone, so this may be a sequencing read error. The chain links TRBV6-1 to TRBJ1-1; D is perhaps TRBD1 (5 bases). This CDR3 contains 14 residues. Germline CDR1 and CDR2: MNHNS and SASEGT. CDR3 coding DNA: TGTGCCAGCAGTCCCTGGGGGAGGAACACTGAAACTTTCTTT. This encodes CASSPWGRNTETFF.

With regard to this clonotype: A read error may explain this, as a much larger clone is one base away. This chain uses TRBV20-1 with TRBJ1-2; D gene ambiguous. Germline CDR1 reads DFQATT; CDR2 reads SNEGSKA (reference sequence). V dropped 6 bases and J dropped 8 bases, with 13 bases sitting between them. This CDR3 comprises 11 residues. The CDR3 coding sequence is TGCAGTGCAGAGGTTAACTGGGGCTACACCTTC. Amino acid sequence: CSAEVNWGYTF.

For this clonotype: This CDR3 is missing its conserved last phenylalanine or tryptophan, likely due to a read error. This chain joins TRBV20-1 and TRBJ2-3; D ambiguous. Germline assignment: CDR1 DFQATT and CDR2 SNEGSKA (reference sequence). The length of the CDR3 is 14 residues. Between the trimmed V and J ends, which lost 6 bases and 4 bases, there was a span of 17 bases. The CDR3 loop is CSALPEAPADTQYV. CDR3 in DNA: TGCAGTGCCCTCCCCGAGGCCCCCGCAGATACGCAGTATGTT.

As to this clonotype: Sequence at one end of the junction differs from germline and may be a read error. The chain links TRBV6-5 to TRBJ1-2; D possibly corresponds to TRBD1 (6 bases). Germline CDR1 is MNHEY and CDR2 is SVGAGI. The CDR3 extends over 16 amino acids. The CDR3 reads CASCYGSRGILHGYTF. CDR3 nucleotide sequence: TGTGCCAGCTGTTACGGGTCCAGGGGAATCTTACACGGCTACACCTTC.

The chain employs TRBV18 and TRBJ2-3, with D hard to call. The length of the CDR3 is 16 residues. V was trimmed by 3 bases and J by 2 bases, leaving 15 bases between them. CDR1 is KGHSH, CDR2 LQKENI, per germline. CDR3 DNA: TGTGCCAGCTCACCCAACGCAGTCAGCCCCACAGATACGCAGTATTTT. This gives the protein CASSPNAVSPTDTQYF.

This clonotype was recorded at least ten times. V and J are TRBV12-3 or TRBV12-4 and TRBJ2-3; 13 bases agree with TRBD2. The CDR3 loop spans 16 amino acids. V trimming: 3 bases; J trimming: 2 bases; junction bases outside the gene matches: 2. CDR3 DNA sequence: TGTGCCAGCAGTTTCACTAGCGGGGGGGACACAGATACGCAGTATTTT. Its protein is CASSFTSGGDTDTQYF.

CDR3 coding DNA: TGTGCCAGCAGCCAACAGTCGGGGGGTCAGAATACGCAGTATTTT. It specifies CASSQQSGGQNTQYF. This chain links TRBV12-3 or TRBV12-4 with TRBJ2-3, with 7 bases aligning to TRBD2. Unmatched junction bases numbered 13, after V lost 6 bases and J lost 7 bases. This CDR3 has 15 residues.

This chain uses TRBV28 with TRBJ2-2; 8 bases agree with TRBD2. CDR3 length: 16 amino acids. V was pared by 11 bases and J by 1 base, with 12 bases of the junction left unmatched. Per the germline V gene, CDR1 is MDHEN and CDR2 is SYDVKM. CDR3 nucleotides: TGTGCCTCCCGGCTAGCGGGTCTCGTGAACACCGGGGAGCTGTTTTTT. Encoded protein: CASRLAGLVNTGELFF.

In the case of this clonotype: A much larger clone sits a single nucleotide away, making a read error possible. The chain couples TRBV20-1 to TRBJ1-1; D unclear. The CDR3 is made up of 16 amino acids. Germline V gene data show CDR1 as DFQATT and CDR2 as SNEGSKA (reference sequence). The CDR3 protein is CSATAPGTSLGTETFF. The CDR3, as DNA: TGCAGTGCTACCGCACCGGGCACGTCTCTGGGCACTGAAACTTTCTTT.

On this clonotype: The junction shows a germline mismatch at one end, possibly a read error. CDR3 sequence: CATWKGGATEVFF. CDR3 in DNA: TGTGCCACCTGGAAAGGGGGGGCCACTGAAGTTTTCTTT. The chain recombines TRBV6-1 with TRBJ1-1; possibly TRBD1 for D (6 bases). The CDR3 totals 13 residues. Germline V gene data show CDR1 as MNHNS and CDR2 as SASEGT.

On this clonotype itself: A read error is possible here, since a much larger clone lies one base away. The chain links TRBV12-3 or TRBV12-4 to TRBJ1-1, with TRBD1 as a possible D gene (6 bases). V was clipped by 7 bases and J by 4 bases, with 16 bases between them. This CDR3 comprises 14 residues. The CDR3 is CASNLASGVTEAFF. For the CDR3, the DNA is TGTGCCAGCAACCTAGCCTCAGGGGTCACTGAAGCTTTCTTT.

In regard to this clonotype: This may be a read error: a much more frequent sequence differs by one nucleotide. The CDR3 reads CATSQPTGVRVDEAFF. CDR3 nucleotide sequence: TGCGCCACCAGCCAGCCGACAGGGGTAAGAGTGGATGAAGCTTTCTTT. The V and J genes are TRBV4-1 and TRBJ1-1; 8 nucleotides line up with TRBD1. Germline V lookup: CDR1 MGHRA, CDR2 YSYEKL. The CDR3 is 16 residues long.